The TCR beta chain under discussion was sequenced for a study of T cell responses to AZD1222 COVID-19 vaccine. Points from the study as a whole: Only after the peak T cell response were repertoires sampled. Females made up more of the donors, who were largely white British, and clonal diversity may have come out too low.

Details on this clone: Its specificity is not known.

Analysis merged second doses at about 4 or about 12 weeks. Sequencing was performed with immunoSEQ multiplex PCR; in TCRdb, only in-frame clones are kept and a portion is missing. The sample consists of some 170,000 clones, approximately 94% of them appearing once. From germline, CDR1 is SGHNT and CDR2 YYREEE (reference sequence). Unmatched junction bases numbered 9, after V lost 0 bases and J lost 5 bases. This CDR3 has 17 amino acids. The clonotype was recovered from an adult who received the AZD1222 COVID-19 vaccine. The starting material was peripheral blood, obtained 28 days after the second AZD1222 dose. V gene TRBV5-4 combines with J gene TRBJ2-5, with 11 bases aligning to TRBD2. CDR3 residues: CASSLALLAGVGETQYF. The CDR3 DNA reads TGTGCCAGCAGCTTGGCTCTACTAGCGGGAGTTGGGGAGACCCAGTACTTC.